This T cell receptor beta chain was identified during a study of monozygotic twins with inflammatory bowel disease. Findings of the study overall: Researchers report that IBD patients shared fewer clonotypes with others than healthy twins, especially amid disease activity.

Comment on this clonotype: The antigen is unknown.

Generation of cDNA took place in eight separate reactions per sample. TCRdb reprocessed the 5' RACE reads; each CDR3 protein has one entry and no DNA is given. In all, the sample yields approximately 140,000 distinct CDR3 sequences. Germline V lookup: CDR1 SNHLY, CDR2 FYNNEI. The CDR3 runs to 19 residues. The chain combines TRBV2 with TRBJ2-5; TCRdb's assignment of TRBD2 cannot be checked, as there is no DNA. The receptor was isolated from a human donor with ulcerative colitis or Crohn's disease, or a healthy co-twin of an affected twin (not recorded which). Sequenced material: blood. The chain's CDR3 is CASSDPGLAGAVPQETQYF.